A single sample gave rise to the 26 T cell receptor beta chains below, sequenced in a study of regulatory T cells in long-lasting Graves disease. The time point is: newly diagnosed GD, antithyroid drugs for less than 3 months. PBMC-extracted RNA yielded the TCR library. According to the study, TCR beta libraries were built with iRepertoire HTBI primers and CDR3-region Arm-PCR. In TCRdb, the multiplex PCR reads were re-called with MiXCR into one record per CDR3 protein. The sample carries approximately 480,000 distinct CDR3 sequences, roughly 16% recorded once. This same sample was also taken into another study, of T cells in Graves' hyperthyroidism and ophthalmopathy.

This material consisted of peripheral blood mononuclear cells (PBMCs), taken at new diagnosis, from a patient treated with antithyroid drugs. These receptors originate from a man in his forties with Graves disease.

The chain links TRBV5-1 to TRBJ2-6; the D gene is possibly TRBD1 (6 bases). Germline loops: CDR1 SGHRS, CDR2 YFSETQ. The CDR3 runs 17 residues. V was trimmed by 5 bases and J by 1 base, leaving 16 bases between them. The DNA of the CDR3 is TGCGCCAGCAGTAAAAAGGACAGACAGTCTGGGGCCAACGTCCTGACTTTC. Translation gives CASSKKDRQSGANVLTF. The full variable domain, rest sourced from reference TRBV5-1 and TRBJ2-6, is KAGVTQTPRYLIKTRGQQVTLSCSPISGHRSVSWYQQTPGQGLQFLFEYFSETQRNKGNFPGRFSGRQFSNSRSEMNVSTLELGDSALYLCASSKKDRQSGANVLTFGAGSRLTVL.

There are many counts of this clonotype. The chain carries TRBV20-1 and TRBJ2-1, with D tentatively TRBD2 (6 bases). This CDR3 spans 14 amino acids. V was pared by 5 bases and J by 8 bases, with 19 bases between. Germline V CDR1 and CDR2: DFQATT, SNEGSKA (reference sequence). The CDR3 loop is CSARGLSGVDEQFF. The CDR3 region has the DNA TGCAGTGCTCGGGGATTGTCGGGAGTGGATGAGCAGTTCTTC.

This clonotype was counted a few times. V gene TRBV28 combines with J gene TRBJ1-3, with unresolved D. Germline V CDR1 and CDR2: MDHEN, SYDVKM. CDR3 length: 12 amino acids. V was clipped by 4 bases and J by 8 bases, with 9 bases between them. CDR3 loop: CASSSPGYTIYF. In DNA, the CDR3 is TGTGCCAGCAGTTCCCCAGGATACACCATATATTTT.

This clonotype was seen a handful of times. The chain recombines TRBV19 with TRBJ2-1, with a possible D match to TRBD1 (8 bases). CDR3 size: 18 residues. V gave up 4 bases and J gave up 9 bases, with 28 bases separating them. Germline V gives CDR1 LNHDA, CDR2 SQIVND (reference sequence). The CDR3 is CASSTQSPSGTGRIEQFF. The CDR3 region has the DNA TGTGCCAGTAGTACCCAATCGCCGAGCGGGACAGGCCGGATTGAGCAGTTCTTC.

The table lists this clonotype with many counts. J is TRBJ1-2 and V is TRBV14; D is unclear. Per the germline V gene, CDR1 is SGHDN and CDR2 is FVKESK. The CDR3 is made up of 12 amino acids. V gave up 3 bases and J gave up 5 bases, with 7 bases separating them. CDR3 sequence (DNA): TGTGCCAGCAGCCATGGGAGGTATGGCTACACCTTC. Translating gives CASSHGRYGYTF. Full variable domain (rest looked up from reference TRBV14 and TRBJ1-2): EAGVTQFPSHSVIEKGQTVTLRCDPISGHDNLYWYRRVMGKEIKFLLHFVKESKQDESGMPNNRFLAERTGGTYSTLKVQPAELEDSGVYFCASSHGRYGYTFGSGTRLTVV.

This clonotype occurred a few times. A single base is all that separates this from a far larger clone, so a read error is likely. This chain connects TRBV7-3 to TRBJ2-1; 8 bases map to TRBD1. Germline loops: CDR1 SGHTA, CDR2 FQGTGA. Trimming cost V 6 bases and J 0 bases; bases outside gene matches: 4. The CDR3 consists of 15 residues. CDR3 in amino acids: CASSRQGSSYNEQFF. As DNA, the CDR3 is TGTGCCAGCAGTCGACAGGGGAGCTCCTACAATGAGCAGTTCTTC.

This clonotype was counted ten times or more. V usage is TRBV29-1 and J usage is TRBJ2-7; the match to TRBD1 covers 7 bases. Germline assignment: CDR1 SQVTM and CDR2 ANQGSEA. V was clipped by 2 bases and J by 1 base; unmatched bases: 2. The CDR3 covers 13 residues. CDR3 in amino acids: CSVEKGASYEQYF. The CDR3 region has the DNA TGCAGCGTTGAAAAGGGGGCATCCTACGAGCAGTACTTC.

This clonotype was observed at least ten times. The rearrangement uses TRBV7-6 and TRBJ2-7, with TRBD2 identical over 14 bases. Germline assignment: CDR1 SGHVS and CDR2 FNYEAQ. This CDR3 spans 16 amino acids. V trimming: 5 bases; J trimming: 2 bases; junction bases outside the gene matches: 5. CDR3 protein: CASSQGLAGETYEQYF. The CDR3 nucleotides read TGTGCCAGCAGCCAGGGACTAGCGGGAGAGACCTACGAGCAGTACTTC.

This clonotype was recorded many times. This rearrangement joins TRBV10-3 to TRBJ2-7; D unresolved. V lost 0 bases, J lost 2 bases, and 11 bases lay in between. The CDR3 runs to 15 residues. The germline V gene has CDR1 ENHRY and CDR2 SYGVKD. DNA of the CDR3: TGTGCCATCAGTGAGTCTGAGGTCAAGGCCTACGAGCAGTACTTC. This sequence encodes CAISESEVKAYEQYF.

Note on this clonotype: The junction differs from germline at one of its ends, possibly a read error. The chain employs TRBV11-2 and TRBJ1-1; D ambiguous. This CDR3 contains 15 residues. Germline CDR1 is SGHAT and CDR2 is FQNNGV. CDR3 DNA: TGTGCCAGCAGCAAGGGATCCGCCCCTAACACCGAAGCTTTCTTT. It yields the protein CASSKGSAPNTEAFF.

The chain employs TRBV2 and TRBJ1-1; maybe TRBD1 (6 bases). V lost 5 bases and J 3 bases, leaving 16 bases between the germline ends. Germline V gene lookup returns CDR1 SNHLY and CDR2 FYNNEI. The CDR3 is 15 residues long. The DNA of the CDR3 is TGTGCCAGCAGTAACCTAGGGGGAACGGACACTGAAGCTTTCTTT. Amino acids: CASSNLGGTDTEAFF.

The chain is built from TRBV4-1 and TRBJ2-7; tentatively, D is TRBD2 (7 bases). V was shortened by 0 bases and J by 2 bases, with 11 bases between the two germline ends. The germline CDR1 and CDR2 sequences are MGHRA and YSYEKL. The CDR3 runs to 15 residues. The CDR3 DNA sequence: TGCGCCAGCAGCCAAGAGAGGGGGAGGGCCTACGAGCAGTACTTC. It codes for CASSQERGRAYEQYF.

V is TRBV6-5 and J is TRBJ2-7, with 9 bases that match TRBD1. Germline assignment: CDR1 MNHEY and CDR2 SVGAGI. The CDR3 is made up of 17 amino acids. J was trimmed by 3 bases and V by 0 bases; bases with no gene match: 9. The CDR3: CASSYSIPGQGIYEQYF. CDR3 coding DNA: TGTGCCAGCAGTTACTCGATTCCGGGACAGGGTATCTACGAGCAGTACTTC.

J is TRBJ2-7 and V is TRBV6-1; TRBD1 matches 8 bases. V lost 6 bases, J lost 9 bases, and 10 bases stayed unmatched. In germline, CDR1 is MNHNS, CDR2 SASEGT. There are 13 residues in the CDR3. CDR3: CASREDRASTQYF. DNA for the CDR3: TGTGCCAGCAGAGAGGACAGGGCCTCCACGCAGTACTTC.

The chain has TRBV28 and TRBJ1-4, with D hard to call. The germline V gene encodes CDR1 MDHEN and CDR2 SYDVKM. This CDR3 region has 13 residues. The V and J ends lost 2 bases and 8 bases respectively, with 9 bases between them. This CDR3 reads CASSLTLGEKLFF. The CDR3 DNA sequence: TGTGCCAGCAGTTTAACCCTGGGGGAAAAACTGTTTTTT.

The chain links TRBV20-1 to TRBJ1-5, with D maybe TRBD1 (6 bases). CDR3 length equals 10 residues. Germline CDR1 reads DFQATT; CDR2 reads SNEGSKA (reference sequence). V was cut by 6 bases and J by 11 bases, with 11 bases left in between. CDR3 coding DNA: TGCAGTGCAGGGGGGCAGACCCAGCATTTT. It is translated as CSAGGQTQHF.

As DNA, the CDR3 is TGTGCCAGCAGCCCTGCCGGACAGGGGGCGATAAGGGACATTCAGTACTTC. This sequence encodes CASSPAGQGAIRDIQYF. The chain has TRBV7-9 and TRBJ2-4, with TRBD1 matching over 11 bases. CDR1 is SEHNR, CDR2 FQNEAQ, per germline (reference sequence). V lost 5 bases, J lost 8 bases, and 14 bases stayed unmatched. The CDR3 totals 17 residues. Full variable domain (rest looked up from reference TRBV7-9 and TRBJ2-4): DTGVSQNPRHKITKRGQNVTFRCDPISEHNRLYWYRQTLGQGPEFLTYFQNEAQLEKSRLLSDRFSAERPKGSFSTLEIQRTEQGDSAMYLCASSPAGQGAIRDIQYFGAGTRLSVL.

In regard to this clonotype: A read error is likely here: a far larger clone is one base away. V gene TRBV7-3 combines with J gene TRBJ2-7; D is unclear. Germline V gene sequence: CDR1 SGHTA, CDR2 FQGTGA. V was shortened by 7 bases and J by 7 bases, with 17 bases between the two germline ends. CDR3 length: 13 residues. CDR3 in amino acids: CASTMVLANEQYF. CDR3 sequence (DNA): TGTGCCAGCACCATGGTCTTGGCCAATGAGCAGTACTTC.

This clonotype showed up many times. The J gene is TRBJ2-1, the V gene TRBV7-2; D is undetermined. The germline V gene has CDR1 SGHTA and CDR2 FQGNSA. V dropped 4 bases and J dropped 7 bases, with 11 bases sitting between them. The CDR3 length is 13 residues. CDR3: CASSSTSKNEQFF. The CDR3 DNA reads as TGTGCCAGCAGCTCAACCTCCAAAAATGAGCAGTTCTTC.

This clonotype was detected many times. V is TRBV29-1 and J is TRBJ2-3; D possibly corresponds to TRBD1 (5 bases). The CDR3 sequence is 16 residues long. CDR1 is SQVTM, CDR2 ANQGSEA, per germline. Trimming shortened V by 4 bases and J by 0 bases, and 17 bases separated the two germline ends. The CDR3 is CSVVELQEPSTDTQYF. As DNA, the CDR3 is TGCAGCGTTGTGGAACTACAGGAGCCTAGCACAGATACGCAGTATTTT.

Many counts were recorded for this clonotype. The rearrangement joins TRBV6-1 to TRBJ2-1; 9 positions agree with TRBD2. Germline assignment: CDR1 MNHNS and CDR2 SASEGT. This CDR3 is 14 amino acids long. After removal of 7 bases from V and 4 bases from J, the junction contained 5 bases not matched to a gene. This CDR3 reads CASNLAGLYNEQFF. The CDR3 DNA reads TGTGCCAGCAACCTAGCGGGGCTATACAATGAGCAGTTCTTC.

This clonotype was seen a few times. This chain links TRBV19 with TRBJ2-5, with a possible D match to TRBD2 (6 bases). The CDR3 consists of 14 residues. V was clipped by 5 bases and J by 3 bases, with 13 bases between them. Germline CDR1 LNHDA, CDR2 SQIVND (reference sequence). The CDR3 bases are TGTGCCAGTAGTCCGACTAGAAGAGAAGAGACCCAGTACTTC. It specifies CASSPTRREETQYF.

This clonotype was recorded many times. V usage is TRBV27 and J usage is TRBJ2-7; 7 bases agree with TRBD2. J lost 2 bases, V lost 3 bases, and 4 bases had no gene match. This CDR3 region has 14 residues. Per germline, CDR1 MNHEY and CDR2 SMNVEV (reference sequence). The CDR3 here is CASSLMGGTYEQYF. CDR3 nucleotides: TGTGCCAGCAGTTTGATGGGAGGGACCTACGAGCAGTACTTC.

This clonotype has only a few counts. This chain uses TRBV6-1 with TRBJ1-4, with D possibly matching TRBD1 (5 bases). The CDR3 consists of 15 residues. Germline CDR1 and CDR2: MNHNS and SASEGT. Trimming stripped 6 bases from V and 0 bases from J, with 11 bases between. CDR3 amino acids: CASRTDPSTNEKLFF. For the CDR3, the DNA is TGTGCCAGCAGGACAGACCCGTCAACTAATGAAAAACTGTTTTTT.

The CDR3 sequence is CASNSGHNTEAFF. CDR3 bases: TGTGCCAGCAATTCGGGACACAACACTGAAGCTTTCTTT. The chain links TRBV12-3 or TRBV12-4 to TRBJ1-1, with a possible D match to TRBD1 (6 bases). V was pared by 7 bases and J by 2 bases, with 11 bases between. The CDR3 spans 13 residues.

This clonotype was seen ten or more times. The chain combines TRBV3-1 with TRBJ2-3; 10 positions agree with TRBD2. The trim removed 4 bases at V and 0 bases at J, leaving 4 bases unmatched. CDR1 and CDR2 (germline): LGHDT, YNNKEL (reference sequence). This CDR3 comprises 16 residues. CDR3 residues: CASSRLAGDSTDTQYF. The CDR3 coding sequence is TGTGCCAGCAGCCGACTAGCGGGTGATAGCACAGATACGCAGTATTTT.